This TCR beta chain comes out of a study of T cell clonotyping in hematopoietic cell transplantation (dated by TCRdb to the early 2020s). A note on the overall study: The study collected roughly 150 blood samples from under 45 consecutive transplant recipients and their related donors. Patients were recruited between September 2015 and January 2017 and followed until September 2020 or death. Results and caveats for the whole study, not just this receptor: Recipient repertoires showed only a small fraction of overlap with donor repertoires, and over 95% appeared de novo at the given depth. Recipient TCR diversity fell after transplant, with pathologically expanded clonotypes rising progressively from day 30 to day 180. The sample size was limited and the cells went unsorted, which meant the CD4 and CD8 repertoire contributions could not be told apart. Donor and pretransplant recipient Inverse Simpson Index values predicted broader posttransplant TCR repertoire diversity.

Blood samples for TCR beta sequencing were given by related transplant donors. Nuclei Lysis Solution was used to extract genomic DNA from fresh or cryopreserved unfractionated peripheral blood mononuclear cells. From cysteine to phenylalanine, the CDR3 is 14 amino acids long. Only CDR3 DNA is held: 42 bases, read in frame from base 1. The germline V gene encodes CDR1 SGHRS and CDR2 YFSETQ. At the junction V is shortened by 3 bases and J by 3 bases; bases outside the gene matches: 2. With the immunoSEQ assay, which is a bias-controlled multiplex PCR relying on V- and J-specific primers, TCR beta CDR3 regions were amplified from genomic DNA. In a second PCR step, the CDR3 amplicons were tagged with a proprietary barcode plus Illumina adapter sequences. An Illumina MiSeq instrument was used for sequencing of the CDR3 libraries. The published analysis was carried out like this. immunoSEQ Analyzer 3.0 was used for export and quality control, with R Bioconductor and Immunarch used for downstream analyses. Repertoire metrics were calculated using only productive rearrangements within the normalized downsampled data set. In the normalized cohort, clonotypes with more than 5 templates were defined as pathologically expanded. Repertoire diversity was measured with the Inverse Simpson Index. To capture all clonotypes, the CMV-specificity analyses were run on the non-normalized data set. TCRdb provides this immuneACCESS table in a form limited to in-frame rearrangements. Some clones are lacking; in checked studies, under half of them reflect an unresolved V gene, and why the rest are absent is not known. V and J calls and clone size are given by that table; D and trimming were obtained from the DNA. Within this sample are 35,000 to 45,000 clones, with roughly 94% of them counted one time only. The top ten constitute over 0.65% of the sample.

With regard to this clone: No cognate antigen has been identified for it. Base-call qualities are not available, and no considerably larger clone is one nucleotide away.

The V gene is TRBV5-1 and the J gene is TRBJ1-2, and TRBD1 aligns with 10 junction nucleotides. This clonotype was sampled from a woman aged 50 to 60 in good health. Some clones in this sample may be carry-over from other donors' samples. Sequencing input: peripheral blood mononuclear cells. The DNA sequence is given as TGCGCCAGCAGCTCCGGGACAGGGGACTATGGCTACACCTTC. It codes for CASSSGTGDYGYTF.